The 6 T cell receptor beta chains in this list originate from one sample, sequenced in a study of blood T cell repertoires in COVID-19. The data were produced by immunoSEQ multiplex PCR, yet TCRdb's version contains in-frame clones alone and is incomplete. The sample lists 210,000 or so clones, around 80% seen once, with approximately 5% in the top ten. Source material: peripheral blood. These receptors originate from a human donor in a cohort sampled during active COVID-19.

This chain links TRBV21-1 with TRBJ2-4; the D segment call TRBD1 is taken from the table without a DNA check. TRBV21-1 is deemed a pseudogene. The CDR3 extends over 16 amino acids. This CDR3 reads CASSQGGFLAKNIQYF. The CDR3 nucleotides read TGTGCCAGCAGCCAGGGGGGCTTCCTAGCCAAAAACATTCAGTACTTC.

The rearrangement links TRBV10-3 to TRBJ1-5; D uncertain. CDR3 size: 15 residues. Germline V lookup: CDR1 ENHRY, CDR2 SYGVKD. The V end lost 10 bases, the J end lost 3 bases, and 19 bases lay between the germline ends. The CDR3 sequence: CATSNEAVNNQPQHF. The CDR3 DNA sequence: TGTGCCACCTCTAACGAGGCAGTTAACAATCAGCCCCAGCATTTT.

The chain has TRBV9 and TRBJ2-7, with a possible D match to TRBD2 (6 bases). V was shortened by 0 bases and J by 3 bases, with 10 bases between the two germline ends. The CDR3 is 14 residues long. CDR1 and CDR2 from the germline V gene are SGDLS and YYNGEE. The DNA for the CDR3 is TGTGCCAGCAGCGTAGGGGACTCTCGCTACGAGCAGTACTTC. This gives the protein CASSVGDSRYEQYF.

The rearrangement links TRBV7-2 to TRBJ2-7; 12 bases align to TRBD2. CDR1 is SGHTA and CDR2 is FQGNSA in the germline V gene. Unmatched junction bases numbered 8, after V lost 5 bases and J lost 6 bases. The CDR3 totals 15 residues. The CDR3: CASSQGTSGSPEQYF. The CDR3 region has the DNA TGTGCCAGCAGCCAAGGGACTAGCGGGTCCCCCGAGCAGTACTTC.

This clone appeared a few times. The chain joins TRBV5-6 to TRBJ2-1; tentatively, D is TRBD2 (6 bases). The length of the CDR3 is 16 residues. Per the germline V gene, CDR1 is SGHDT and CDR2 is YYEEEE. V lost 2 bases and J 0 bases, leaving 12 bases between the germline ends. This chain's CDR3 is CASSLGGPYSYNEQFF. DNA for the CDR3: TGTGCCAGCAGCTTAGGAGGGCCGTACTCCTACAATGAGCAGTTCTTC. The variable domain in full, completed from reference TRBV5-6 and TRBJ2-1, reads DAGVTQSPTHLIKTRGQQVTLRCSPKSGHDTVSWYQQALGQGPQFIFQYYEEEERQRGNFPDRFSGHQFPNYSSELNVNALLLGDSALYLCASSLGGPYSYNEQFFGPGTRLTVL.

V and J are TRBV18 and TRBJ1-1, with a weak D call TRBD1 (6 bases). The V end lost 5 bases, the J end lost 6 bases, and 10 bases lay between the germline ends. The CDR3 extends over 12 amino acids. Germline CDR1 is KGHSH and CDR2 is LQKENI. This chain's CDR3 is CASSLKGAEAFF. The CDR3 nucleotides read TGTGCCAGCTCATTAAAGGGGGCTGAAGCTTTCTTT.